This T cell receptor beta chain was retrieved from a study of blood T cell repertoires in COVID-19. Original processing methods: Estimated nucleated cell counts came from reference gene primer amplification. Produced via immunoSEQ multiplex PCR; TCRdb's table is partial and in-frame only. The V and J calls and clone size were taken over from that table, and D and trimming were inferred from the DNA. This sample has over 130,000 clones, with about 87% found just once. The CDR3 runs 15 residues. Germline assignment: CDR1 MNHEY and CDR2 SMNVEV (reference sequence). V gave up 8 bases and J gave up 0 bases, with 11 bases separating them.

The chain joins TRBV27 to TRBJ2-6; D is ambiguous. The source of this sequence is a human donor in a cohort sampled during active COVID-19. The sequenced sample was peripheral blood. The CDR3 sequence: CASRQVNSGANVLTF. DNA of the CDR3: TGTGCCAGCCGGCAGGTCAACTCTGGGGCCAACGTCCTGACTTTC. The whole variable domain, remainder taken from reference TRBV27 and TRBJ2-6, is EAQVTQNPRYLITVTGKKLTVTCSQNMNHEYMSWYRQDPGLGLRQIYYSMNVEVTDKGDVPEGYKVSRKEKRNFPLILESPSPNQTSLYFCASRQVNSGANVLTFGAGSRLTVL.